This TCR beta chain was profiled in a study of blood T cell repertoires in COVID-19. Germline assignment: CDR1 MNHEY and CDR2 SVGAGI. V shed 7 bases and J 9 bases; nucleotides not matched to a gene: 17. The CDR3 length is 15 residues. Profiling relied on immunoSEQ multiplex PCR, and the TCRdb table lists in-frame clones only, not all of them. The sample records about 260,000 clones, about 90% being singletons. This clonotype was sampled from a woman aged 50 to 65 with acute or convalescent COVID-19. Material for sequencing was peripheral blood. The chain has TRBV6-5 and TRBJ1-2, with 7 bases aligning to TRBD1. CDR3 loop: CASTKPSQGIMSYTF. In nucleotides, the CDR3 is TGTGCCAGCACCAAACCCTCACAGGGGATTATGAGCTACACCTTC.